Following are 17 T cell receptor beta chains from one sample sequenced in a study of cytomegalovirus exposure and HLA in healthy donors. The PCR had 60 Vbeta and 13 Jbeta primers. The data were produced by immunoSEQ multiplex PCR, yet TCRdb's version contains in-frame clones alone and is incomplete. The sample yields around 180,000 clones, 75% to 90% seen once. The sample comprised PBMCs. Every receptor here comes from a boy between 2 and 10 years old in good health and CMV-seronegative.

The chain uses TRBV4-2 and TRBJ2-3; 9 nucleotides line up with TRBD2. After removal of 5 bases from V and 0 bases from J, the junction contained 15 bases not matched to a gene. The germline V gene has CDR1 LGHNA and CDR2 YNFKEQ. The CDR3 spans 19 residues. The CDR3 loop reads CASSTIIPGLAVSTDTQYF. In nucleotides, the CDR3 is TGTGCCAGCAGCACCATAATTCCGGGACTAGCCGTTAGCACAGATACGCAGTATTTT.

CDR3 sequence reads: CASSLVAGGPGNEQFF. In DNA, the CDR3 is TGTGCCAGCAGCTTAGTGGCGGGAGGGCCGGGGAATGAGCAGTTCTTC. The V gene is TRBV11-2, the J gene TRBJ2-1; 9 bases match TRBD2. Germline V CDR1 and CDR2: SGHAT, FQNNGV. J gave up 7 bases and V 1 base, and 8 bases lay outside the gene matches. The CDR3 covers 16 residues.

The chain is built from TRBV27 and TRBJ1-4, with D unclear. The CDR3 spans 13 residues. V lost 4 bases, J lost 3 bases, and 6 bases lay in between. Germline CDR1 is MNHEY and CDR2 is SMNVEV (reference sequence). The CDR3 reads CASSSYPNEKLFF. The CDR3 nucleotides read TGTGCCAGCAGTTCCTACCCTAATGAAAAACTGTTTTTT.

The rearrangement joins TRBV30 to TRBJ1-2; the match to TRBD1 covers 11 bases. Germline V gene sequence: CDR1 GTSNPN, CDR2 SVGIG (reference sequence). The CDR3 runs 14 residues. V lost 5 bases and J lost 4; bases outside the gene matches: 6. CDR3 amino acids: CAWGDRGVGYGYTF. The CDR3, as DNA: TGTGCCTGGGGGGACAGGGGGGTCGGCTATGGCTACACCTTC.

The chain is built from TRBV28 and TRBJ2-5; a weak D match, TRBD1 (6 bases). Trimming took 3 bases from V and 5 from J, leaving 22 bases between them. Germline values: CDR1 MDHEN, CDR2 SYDVKM. The CDR3 consists of 17 residues. For the CDR3, the DNA is TGTGCCAGCAGTTTCCGTGGGGGCCAGCCACAGCGGGAGACCCAGTACTTC. It yields the protein CASSFRGGQPQRETQYF.

The chain is built from TRBV15 and TRBJ1-1; a weak D match, TRBD1 (6 bases). The CDR3 covers 16 residues. Looked up from germline, CDR1 is LNHNV and CDR2 is YYDKDF (reference sequence). Trimming left V 1 base short and J 0 bases short, with 12 bases between. The chain's CDR3 is CATSRGIGGLNTEAFF. The CDR3 DNA sequence: TGTGCCACCAGCAGAGGTATCGGGGGGCTGAACACTGAAGCTTTCTTT.

V is TRBV30 and J is TRBJ1-6, with 7 nucleotides matching TRBD1. J lost 0 bases, V lost 3 bases, and 20 bases had no gene match. This CDR3 contains 21 residues. Germline-derived CDR1 and CDR2 are GTSNPN and SVGIG (reference sequence). Here the CDR3 reads CAWSSFGDSLLTSSYNSPLHF. The CDR3 nucleotides are TGTGCCTGGAGCTCGTTCGGGGACAGTCTACTCACGAGCTCCTATAATTCACCCCTCCACTTT.

This clone has just a few counts. J is TRBJ1-5 and V is TRBV21-1. TRBV21-1 is labeled a pseudogene. This CDR3 spans 17 amino acids. CDR3 DNA: TGTGCCAGCAGCAAAGCAGGAGGAAGGGCCCAAAATCAGCCCCAGCATTTT. Translated: CASSKAGGRAQNQPQHF.

V gene TRBV27 combines with J gene TRBJ2-2, with 8 bases identical to TRBD1. V trimming: 6 bases; J trimming: 3 bases; junction bases outside the gene matches: 18. From germline, CDR1 is MNHEY and CDR2 SMNVEV (reference sequence). CDR3 size: 19 residues. The CDR3 nucleotides read TGTGCCAGCAGCAGTCTTGGGTATGAAGACAGGGGTTACACCGGGGAGCTGTTTTTT. It specifies CASSSLGYEDRGYTGELFF.

A few counts support this clone. The chain has TRBV27 and TRBJ1-4; 8 nucleotides align to TRBD1. Germline lookup yields CDR1 MNHEY and CDR2 SMNVEV (reference sequence). CDR3 length equals 15 residues. The junction had 10 bases not matched to a gene; V was cut back by 5 bases and J by 8 bases. The CDR3 bases are TGTGCCAGCAGTGTCCAGGGGGCGGGTGGGGAAAAACTGTTTTTT. This sequence encodes CASSVQGAGGEKLFF.

This chain joins TRBV7-2 and TRBJ2-6; D is uncertain. CDR1 and CDR2 from the germline V gene are SGHTA and FQGNSA. Trimming took off 5 bases at V and 3 bases at J, with 17 bases between the two ends. This CDR3 comprises 17 residues. The chain's CDR3 is CASSPSPRSGGANVLTF. CDR3 sequence (DNA): TGTGCCAGCAGCCCCAGCCCCCGATCGGGTGGGGCCAACGTCCTGACTTTC. The full variable domain, completed using reference TRBV7-2 and TRBJ2-6, is GAGVSQSPSNKVTEKGKDVELRCDPISGHTALYWYRQSLGQGLEFLIYFQGNSAPDKSGLPSDRFSAERTGGSVSTLTIQRTQQEDSAVYLCASSPSPRSGGANVLTFGAGSRLTVL.

V usage is TRBV11-3 and J usage is TRBJ2-1, with D possibly matching TRBD2 (6 bases). CDR1 is SGHNT, CDR2 YENEEA, per germline. The CDR3 is 17 amino acids. The V end lost 0 bases, the J end lost 3 bases, and 15 bases lay between the germline ends. CDR3 coding DNA: TGTGCCAGCAGCTTAGATCTGGGGGGATCGGGCTACAATGAGCAGTTCTTC. Translation: CASSLDLGGSGYNEQFF.

The gene calls are TRBV18 and TRBJ2-3, with unresolved D. This CDR3 has 12 residues. Germline-derived CDR1 and CDR2 are KGHSH and LQKENI. V was cut by 3 bases and J by 6 bases, with 7 bases left in between. The CDR3 loop is CASSPNGDTQYF. In DNA form, the CDR3 reads TGTGCCAGCTCACCGAACGGGGATACGCAGTATTTT. Supplemented by reference TRBV18 and TRBJ2-3, the full variable domain reads NAGVMQNPRHLVRRRGQEARLRCSPMKGHSHVYWYRQLPEEGLKFMVYLQKENIIDESGMPKERFSAEFPKEGPSILRIQQVVRGDSAAYFCASSPNGDTQYFGPGTRLTVL.

The chain uses TRBV4-1 and TRBJ2-7; D may be TRBD1 (6 bases). CDR3 length: 16 residues. The germline V gene encodes CDR1 MGHRA and CDR2 YSYEKL. The V end lost 4 bases, the J end lost 2 bases, and 18 bases lay between the germline ends. The CDR3 loop is CASSPSPGTIPYEQYF. The CDR3 DNA follows: TGCGCCAGCAGCCCATCGCCAGGGACAATACCCTACGAGCAGTACTTC.

The rearrangement joins TRBV2 to TRBJ2-3, with TRBD2 as a possible D gene (6 bases). The V and J ends lost 3 bases and 0 bases respectively, with 10 bases between them. This CDR3 is 15 amino acids long. Germline CDR1 SNHLY, CDR2 FYNNEI. The CDR3 is CASSEAGFSTDTQYF. In DNA form, the CDR3 reads TGTGCCAGCAGTGAGGCGGGGTTTAGCACAGATACGCAGTATTTT.

This clone was seen a handful of times. This rearrangement joins TRBV15 to TRBJ2-1; D gene ambiguous. Germline V gene sequence: CDR1 LNHNV, CDR2 YYDKDF (reference sequence). Trimming stripped 1 base from V and 4 bases from J, with 11 bases between. This CDR3 spans 15 amino acids. The CDR3 coding sequence is TGTGCCACCAGCAGAGGGTCGGGTCAGTACAATGAGCAGTTCTTC. Its translation: CATSRGSGQYNEQFF.

V is TRBV7-9 and J is TRBJ1-3; D remains ambiguous. CDR1 and CDR2 from the germline V gene are SEHNR and FQNEAQ (reference sequence). This CDR3 has 13 amino acids. V was trimmed by 4 bases and J by 4 bases, leaving 8 bases between them. Here the CDR3 DNA reads TGTGCCAGCAGCTCCCGCGCCGGAAACACCATATATTTT. It yields the protein CASSSRAGNTIYF. The full variable domain, completed using reference TRBV7-9 and TRBJ1-3, is DTGVSQNPRHKITKRGQNVTFRCDPISEHNRLYWYRQTLGQGPEFLTYFQNEAQLEKSRLLSDRFSAERPKGSFSTLEIQRTEQGDSAMYLCASSSRAGNTIYFGEGSWLTVV.